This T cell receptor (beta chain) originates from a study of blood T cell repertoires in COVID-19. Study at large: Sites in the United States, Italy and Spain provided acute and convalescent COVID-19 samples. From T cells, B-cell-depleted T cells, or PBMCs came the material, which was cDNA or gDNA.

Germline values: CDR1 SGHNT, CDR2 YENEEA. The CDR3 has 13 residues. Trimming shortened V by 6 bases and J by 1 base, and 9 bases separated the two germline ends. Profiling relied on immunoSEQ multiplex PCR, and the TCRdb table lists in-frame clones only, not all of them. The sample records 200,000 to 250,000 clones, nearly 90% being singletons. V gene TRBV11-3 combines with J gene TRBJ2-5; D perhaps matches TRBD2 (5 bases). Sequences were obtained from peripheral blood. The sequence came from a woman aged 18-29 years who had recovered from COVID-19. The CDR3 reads CASSWTSQETQYF. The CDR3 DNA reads TGTGCCAGCAGTTGGACTTCCCAAGAGACCCAGTACTTC.